This is a list of T cell receptor beta chains from one sample in a study of STAT5B mutations in CD4+ large granular lymphocyte leukemia. The data were produced by immunoSEQ multiplex PCR, yet TCRdb's version contains in-frame clones alone and is incomplete. The sample records roughly 29,000 clones, approximately 80% being singletons. Input material: CD4+ T cells from blood buffy coats. These receptors all stem from a human donor in good health. Each CDR3 is given with its conserved first and last residue. A D gene is named only where the DNA matches it firmly. Some rows have no size entry. The others give once, few or many, or a class for an expanded clone.

>NA|14|TRBV25-1|TRBJ2-7|TRBD2
CASMGAGGIYEQYF
TGTGCCAGCATGGGGGCGGGAGGTATCTACGAGCAGTACTTC
>NA|14|TRBV2|TRBJ1-1|NA
CASREAGGRTEAFF
TGTGCCAGCAGGGAGGCGGGGGGGCGGACTGAAGCTTTCTTT
>few|15|TRBV29-1|TRBJ2-1|NA
CSVEKTLSSYNEQFF
TGCAGCGTTGAAAAGACTCTCAGCTCCTACAATGAGCAGTTCTTC
>NA|15|TRBV18|TRBJ2-1|TRBD2
CASSPQRETVDEQFF
TGTGCCAGCTCACCTCAGCGGGAGACTGTTGATGAGCAGTTCTTC
>NA|14|TRBV6-4|TRBJ2-2|NA
CASSLETDTGELFF
TGTGCCAGCAGTCTGGAGACGGACACCGGGGAGCTGTTTTTT
>NA|15|TRBV19|TRBJ1-5|TRBD1
CASSGTGALNQPQHF
TGTGCCAGTAGTGGGACAGGCGCCCTTAATCAGCCCCAGCATTTT
>NA|16|TRBV2|TRBJ2-2|NA
CASSTPRTKGAGELFF
TGTGCCAGCTCGACACCGAGGACGAAAGGGGCCGGGGAGCTGTTTTTT
>NA|13|TRBV10-3|TRBJ1-4|TRBD1
CATGTADNEKLFF
TGTGCCACAGGGACAGCAGATAATGAAAAACTGTTTTTT
>NA|14|TRBV19|TRBJ2-6|NA
CASSSPAGANVLTF
TGTGCCAGTAGTAGCCCTGCTGGGGCCAACGTCCTGACTTTC
>NA|19|TRBV5-1|TRBJ1-1|NA
CASSLDPTTPGTFNTEAFF
TGCGCCAGCAGCTTGGACCCGACGACTCCCGGGACGTTCAACACTGAAGCTTTCTTT
>once|14|TRBV18|TRBJ2-5|TRBD1
CASSPGTVEETQYF
TGTGCCAGCTCACCGGGGACAGTTGAAGAGACCCAGTACTTC
>NA|13|TRBV5-4|TRBJ1-1|NA
CASSPREDTEAFF
TGTGCCAGCAGCCCCAGGGAGGACACTGAAGCTTTCTTT
>NA|12|TRBV29-1|TRBJ2-5|NA
CSVGQSQETQYF
TGCAGCGTCGGACAGTCCCAAGAGACCCAGTACTTC